The rows below give T cell receptor beta chains drawn from one sample of a study of neurological immune-mediated disorders. From the 5' RACE reads, TCRdb called clonotypes with MiXCR, one entry per CDR3 protein. The sample yields approximately 53,000 distinct CDR3 sequences, over 8% seen once. Sequenced: PBMCs. The receptors were sampled from a woman aged 40 to 50 in good health. The CDR3 runs from the conserved cysteine through the conserved F or W. Fields, in order: J gene, D gene, CDR3 length, V gene, clone size, CDR3 protein, CDR3 DNA. A D gene is named only where the DNA matches it firmly. Sizes are listed as how often the clone was seen (once, few, many) or a class if it is expanded.

j_call: TRBJ2-7
d_call: TRBD1
cdr3_length: 14
v_call: TRBV20-1
clone_size: many
cdr3_aa: CSASPGPGGYEQYF
cdr3_nt: TGCAGTGCTTCGCCGGGACCAGGGGGCTACGAGCAGTACTTC

j_call: TRBJ2-2
d_call: .
cdr3_length: 12
v_call: TRBV7-2
clone_size: many
cdr3_aa: CASSLLGGELFF
cdr3_nt: TGTGCCAGCAGCTTACTAGGCGGGGAGCTGTTTTTT

j_call: TRBJ2-3
d_call: TRBD2
cdr3_length: 15
v_call: TRBV5-1
clone_size: many
cdr3_aa: CASAPGTSPTDTQYF
cdr3_nt: TGCGCCAGCGCCCCCGGGACTAGCCCTACAGATACGCAGTATTTT

j_call: TRBJ2-3
d_call: TRBD2
cdr3_length: 17
v_call: TRBV20-1
clone_size: few
cdr3_aa: CSAGYAARGDYTDTQYF
cdr3_nt: TGCAGTGCTGGCTATGCGGCGCGGGGGGACTACACAGATACGCAGTATTTT

j_call: TRBJ1-5
d_call: TRBD1
cdr3_length: 16
v_call: TRBV6-1
clone_size: many
cdr3_aa: CASTQGTFIGNQPQHF
cdr3_nt: TGTGCCAGCACACAGGGGACCTTTATCGGCAATCAGCCCCAGCATTTT

j_call: TRBJ1-2
d_call: TRBD1
cdr3_length: 18
v_call: TRBV5-1
clone_size: many
cdr3_aa: CASSLVRDRPFNTHGYTF
cdr3_nt: TGCGCCAGCAGCCTCGTCCGGGACAGGCCATTTAATACCCATGGCTACACCTTC

j_call: TRBJ2-4
d_call: .
cdr3_length: 14
v_call: TRBV2
clone_size: many
cdr3_aa: CASIDVSFKNIQYF
cdr3_nt: TGTGCCAGCATCGACGTATCCTTCAAAAACATTCAGTACTTC

j_call: TRBJ1-1
d_call: .
cdr3_length: 11
v_call: TRBV3-2
clone_size: many
cdr3_aa: CASSWTTWAFF
cdr3_nt: TGTGCCAGCAGCTGGACAACGTGGGCTTTCTTT

j_call: TRBJ1-2
d_call: .
cdr3_length: 14
v_call: TRBV20-1
clone_size: many
cdr3_aa: CSARDLRANYGYTF
cdr3_nt: TGCAGTGCTAGAGATCTCCGGGCTAACTATGGCTACACCTTC

j_call: TRBJ2-3
d_call: .
cdr3_length: 15
v_call: TRBV5-1
clone_size: many
cdr3_aa: CASSLGGLEADTQYF
cdr3_nt: TGCGCCAGCAGCTTGGGGGGGCTAGAGGCAGATACGCAGTATTTT